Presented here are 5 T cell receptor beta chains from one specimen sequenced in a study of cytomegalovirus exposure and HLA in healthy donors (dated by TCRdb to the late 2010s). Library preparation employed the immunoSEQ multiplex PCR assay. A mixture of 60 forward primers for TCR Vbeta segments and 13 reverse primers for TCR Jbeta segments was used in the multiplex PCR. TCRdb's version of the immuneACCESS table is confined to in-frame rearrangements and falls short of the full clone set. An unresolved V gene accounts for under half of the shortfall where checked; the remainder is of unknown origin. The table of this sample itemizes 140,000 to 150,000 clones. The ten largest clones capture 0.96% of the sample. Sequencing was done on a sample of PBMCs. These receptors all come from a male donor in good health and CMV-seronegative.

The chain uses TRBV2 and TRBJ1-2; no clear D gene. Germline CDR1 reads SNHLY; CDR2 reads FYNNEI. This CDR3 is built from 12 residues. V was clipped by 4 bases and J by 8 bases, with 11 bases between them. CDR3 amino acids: CASSADRGGYTF. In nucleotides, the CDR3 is TGTGCCAGCAGTGCTGACCGAGGCGGCTACACCTTC. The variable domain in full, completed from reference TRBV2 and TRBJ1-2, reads EPEVTQTPSHQVTQMGQEVILRCVPISNHLYFYWYRQILGQKVEFLVSFYNNEISEKSEIFDDQFSVERPDGSNFTLKIRSTKLEDSAMYFCASSADRGGYTFGSGTRLTVV.

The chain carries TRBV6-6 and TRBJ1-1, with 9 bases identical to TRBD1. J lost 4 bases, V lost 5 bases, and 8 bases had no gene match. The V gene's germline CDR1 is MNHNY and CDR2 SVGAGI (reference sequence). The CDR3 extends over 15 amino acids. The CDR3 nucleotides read TGTGCCAGCAGTGATACAGGGGGCCCCGGCACTGAAGCTTTCTTT. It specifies CASSDTGGPGTEAFF.

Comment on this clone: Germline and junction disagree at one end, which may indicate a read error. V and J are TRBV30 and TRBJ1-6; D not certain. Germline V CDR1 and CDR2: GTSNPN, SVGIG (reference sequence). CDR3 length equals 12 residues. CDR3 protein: CACSRPNSHLHF. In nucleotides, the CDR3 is TGTGCCTGTAGCCGGCCGAATTCACACCTCCACTTT.

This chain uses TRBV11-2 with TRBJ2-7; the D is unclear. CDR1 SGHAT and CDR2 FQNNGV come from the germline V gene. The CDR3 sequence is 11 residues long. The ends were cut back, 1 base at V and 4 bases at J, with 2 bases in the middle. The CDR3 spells CASSLAYEQYF. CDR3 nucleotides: TGTGCCAGCAGCTTAGCATACGAGCAGTACTTC.

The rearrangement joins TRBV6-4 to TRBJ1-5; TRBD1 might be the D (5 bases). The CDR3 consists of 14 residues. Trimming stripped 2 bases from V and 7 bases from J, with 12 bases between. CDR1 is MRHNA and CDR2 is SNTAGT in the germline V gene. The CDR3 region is CASSDHAGLQPQHF. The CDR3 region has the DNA TGTGCCAGCAGTGACCATGCAGGGTTGCAGCCCCAGCATTTT.